The text below deals with one TCR beta chain. The target of this receptor is not known. Base qualities are not provided; no much larger clone lies one nucleotide away. The record originates from a study of cytomegalovirus exposure and HLA in healthy donors (dated by TCRdb to 2016 to 2017). Turning to the overall study: In an earlier analysis of 550 to 750 of the donors, 250 to 350 Gb of sequence data and 117 million unique TCR beta sequences from roughly 190 million T cells were reported. Typing coverage differed by locus: A, B, C, DRB1 and DQB1 were typed in roughly 620-630 donors, DQA1 in about 550, DPA1 in 600 to 610, and DPB1 in 400 to 480. Among approximately 370 genotyped donors of the cohort, an average of approximately 240,000 unique TCR beta nucleotide sequences was sequenced per donor, of which about 18% were non-productive. Using immunosequencing, the study profiled T cell repertoires from 500 to 800 subjects and related those repertoires to cytomegalovirus serostatus. Roughly 310 gigabases of sequencing data and some 85 million unique TCR sequences were included in an early release covering roughly 600 HLA-typed donors. An earlier analysis of more than 450 of the donors used high-throughput TCR beta sequencing to judge whether each TCR beta V gene segment behaved as functional or pseudogenic. Because of strong linkage in the cohort, 4 to 6 DR-DQ haplotypes were treated as single units for association and clustering. All discovery cohort repertoires had been generated on a single sequencing platform. A separate validation cohort of 100 to 150 different subjects was used in addition to the roughly 720-subject first cohort. Of the 398 genotyped donors, less than 90% were placed in the genetic ancestry cluster associated with self-reported Caucasian donors. HLA typing included class I and class II loci at four-digit resolution. In a later analysis, previously published TCR beta repertoires from several hundred donors were re-analyzed and high-resolution HLA genotyping was added so that TCR occurrence patterns could be studied. The later analysis used no new phenotypic data to find candidate immune exposures, relying instead on TCR beta sequences and their occurrence across donors. Donor age, sex, ethnicity and CMV serostatus were collected together with the repertoire data. Genome-wide SNP genotypes for about 60% of the 666 donors were used in a later genetic analysis, which treated that subset as a discovery cohort. High-throughput TCR immunosequencing, statistical association of individual TCRs with disease status, and machine learning were combined to predict cytomegalovirus infection status. The study aimed to test whether cataloging public T cell receptors could reveal signatures of past pathogen exposure. The full study reports these points: Because some donors lacked HLA typing at each locus, the association tests relied only on the typed subset. This cohort had only TCR beta chains sequenced, and the lack of alpha or paired-chain data limited which features could be detected. According to a later analysis, parvovirus B19, influenza, CMV and Epstein-Barr virus appeared linked to several top co-occurrence clusters. Specific HLA alleles were associated with 18,000 or so TCR beta sequences at a false discovery rate of 0.05 in a later analysis. A later genetic analysis associated a missense DCLRE1C variant with V-gene and J-gene trimming of TCR beta chains, and an independent cohort replicated the association. A cluster of highly shared sequence variants was judged likely to be a technical artifact of the sequencing pipeline. In a later genetic analysis, fewer N-insertions in productive TCRs were reported among donors in an Asian-associated ancestry cluster than the approximately 710-donor mean. A further reported finding was that TCR beta sequences accurately predicted the HLA-A and HLA-B alleles for most subjects in the first cohort. The classifier was reported to diagnose cytomegalovirus status with high specificity and sensitivity in both the original and validation cohorts. A later analysis found that HLA-associated TCR beta chains were more clonally expanded and had lower generation probabilities than equally common non-associated chains. Most CMV-associated TCR beta chains appeared to be HLA-restricted in a later analysis, and the HLA associations seemed to be driven largely by CMV exposure. In vitro tests confirmed that a few of the cytomegalovirus-associated TCR beta chains recognize cytomegalovirus antigens. In the study, roughly 160 TCR beta chains were listed as associated with cytomegalovirus. CMV serostatus was the only immune exposure information available for the cohort. Roughly uniform sequencing depth across donors was assumed in presence/absence analyses, although this assumption may not hold. Correlated functional status among segregating V segments might be attributable to linkage disequilibrium, but an unknown experimental factor could not be ruled out. Broadly in line with IMGT annotations, most TCR beta V segments showed up in productive rearrangements about 87% or about 30% of the time in an earlier analysis of roughly 590 of the donors. A later analysis found that TCR association rates varied across HLA loci, with DRB1 alleles showing the most associated TCRs and HLA-C alleles the fewest. While some public TCRs were present in many individuals, most TCR sequences turned up only very rarely across donors. Some IMGT-functional V segments, including TRBV6-2 and TRBV6-3, could not be told apart with the 87-base-pair reads, so those segments were excluded. Over 15 rarely observed V segments, including chromosome 9 orphons, were excluded from the earlier analysis of 550 to 700 of the donors because counts were too low. When HLA alleles, especially DR and DQ, strongly co-occurred, TCR associations were difficult to assign to individual alleles. The authors suggested that the approach could potentially be generalized to other disease states and immunological phenotypes.

The CDR3 starts with the cysteine, ends with the phenylalanine, and has 16 residues. The kept DNA is CDR3 alone, 48 bases in frame from the first base. Via the germline V gene, CDR1 is SGHVS and CDR2 FNYEAQ. Trimming costs V 2 bases and J 4 bases, and their ends lie 12 bases apart. Library construction relied on the immunoSEQ multiplex PCR assay. A mixture of 60 forward primers for TCR Vbeta segments and 13 reverse primers for TCR Jbeta segments was used in the multiplex PCR. A multiplex PCR assay on genomic DNA amplified the CDR3 region of rearranged TCR beta genes. On the Illumina HiSeq System, the amplified TCR beta libraries were sequenced as 87-base-pair reads. The study's own analysis went as follows. Across the 600 to 700 repertoires, a later analysis counted tens of millions of unique TCR beta chains, 9.5 million to 13 million of which were shared by at least two donors. A nearest-neighbor algorithm error-corrected the raw reads and collapsed the reads into unique sequences, merging closely related sequences to remove PCR and sequencing errors. CDR3 sequences were aligned to IMGT reference sequences to assign V, D and J gene segments. For a sequence to be retained, at least a six-nucleotide match to both a V gene segment and a J gene segment was required. A rearrangement counted as productive if the CDR3 had no stop codons and remained in frame with V and J, and every other rearrangement counted as non-productive. Following IMGT convention, CDR3 was defined as the stretch from the second conserved V-encoded cysteine to the conserved J-encoded phenylalanine. The earlier analysis of a few hundred of the donors excluded sequences that lacked an unambiguous match to a single V gene segment. In an earlier analysis of 587 of the donors, V segments were called functional above 56.7% productive rearrangements and were called segregating when the between-donor standard deviation exceeded 5%. A statistical classification framework was built for diagnosing cytomegalovirus status from the catalog of TCR beta chain sequences. A later analysis assigned V and J genes by comparing TCR nucleotide sequences with IMGT/GENE-DB human TR gene sequences. A later analysis assigned CDR3 sequences and most-parsimonious VDJ recombination scenarios with the TCRdist pipeline. In a later analysis, every TCR beta chain was defined by the combination of its CDR3 amino acid sequence and its V-gene family, and reads without a unique V-gene family were dropped. A later analysis removed several hundred highly shared, low-generation-probability nucleotide sequences to deal with suspected cross-contamination and a sequencing artifact. For each public chain, a later analysis derived a clonal expansion index from normalized ranks of inferred template counts within each repertoire. Generation probabilities in a later analysis came from a VDJ recombination model fitted to out-of-frame rearrangements, and those results were checked against IGoR. In a later analysis, hypergeometric tests were used to score TCR-TCR, TCR-HLA and TCR-CMV co-occurrence, with a repertoire-size bias correction applied to TCR pairs. In a later analysis, false discovery rates were estimated by permuting HLA or CMV assignments 20 times. In a later analysis, co-occurring TCRs were grouped using DBSCAN, and TCRdist sequence similarity was added for clustering within HLA-allele-positive subsets. Co-occurrence clustering excluded repertoires with fewer than 30,000 or more than 120,000 public chains, plus five with anomalous nucleotide sharing. Sourced from immuneACCESS, this table was stored by TCRdb with only in-frame sequences that have V and J called. A share of the clones is absent; for the studies checked, an unresolved V gene accounts for under half, and the remainder has no known explanation. Clone size and the V and J calls come from that table; the DNA yielded D and trimming. Within this sample are some 100,000 clones, with about 79% of them counted one time only. Together, the top ten hold around 3% of the sample.

The cohort comprised some 700 healthy bone marrow donors. At the time of sampling, every cohort member was nominally healthy, though immune exposures that went unrecorded were likely present. The donor tested CMV seropositive, placing the donor among the roughly 300 seropositive members of the cohort. Every donor gave a peripheral blood sample, and the peripheral blood mononuclear cells from that sample were used for TCR beta sequencing. Genomic DNA extraction from the blood cell samples was performed with the Qiagen DNeasy Blood Extraction Kit. The chain couples TRBV7-6 to TRBJ1-6, with no reliable assignment of the D segment. The sample taken for sequencing was PBMCs. This receptor was taken from a male donor in good health and CMV-seropositive. The DNA sequence reads TGTGCCAGCAGCTTAAGCCGGGGATTATATAATTCACCCCTCCACTTT. It specifies CASSLSRGLYNSPLHF.